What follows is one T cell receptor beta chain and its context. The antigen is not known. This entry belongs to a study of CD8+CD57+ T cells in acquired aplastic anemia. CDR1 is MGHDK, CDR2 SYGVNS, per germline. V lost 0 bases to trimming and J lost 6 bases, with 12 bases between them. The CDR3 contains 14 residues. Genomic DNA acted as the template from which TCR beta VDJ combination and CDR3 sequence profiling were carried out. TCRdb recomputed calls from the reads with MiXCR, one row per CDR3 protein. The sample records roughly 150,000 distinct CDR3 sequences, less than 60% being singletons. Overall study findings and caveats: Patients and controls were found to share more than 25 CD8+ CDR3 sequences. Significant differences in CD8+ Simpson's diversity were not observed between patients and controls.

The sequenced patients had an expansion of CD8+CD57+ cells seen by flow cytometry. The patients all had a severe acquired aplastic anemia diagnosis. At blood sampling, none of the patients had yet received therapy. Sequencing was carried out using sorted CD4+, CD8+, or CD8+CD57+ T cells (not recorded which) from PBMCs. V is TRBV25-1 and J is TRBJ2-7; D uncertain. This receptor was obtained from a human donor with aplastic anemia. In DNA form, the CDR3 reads TGTGCCAGCAGTGAATACCTTAGGGTAGGCGAGCAGTACTTC. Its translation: CASSEYLRVGEQYF.